This paragraph reports one T cell receptor beta chain. The antigen is undetermined. Generated by immunoSEQ multiplex PCR, the TCRdb table keeps only in-frame clones and is missing some. The sample has around 15,000 clones; approximately 71% are singletons. These data are taken from a study of high-grade serous ovarian cancer treatment subgroups. Looking at the study overall: Each sample yielded on average approximately 7,700 unique TCR beta rearrangements from approximately 15,000 reads. Study outcomes and limitations: Only CDR3 was analyzed; CDR1 and CDR2 were not. Repertoire similarity ranged roughly 0.1 to 0.79 between tumors of one patient.

Tumor samples were obtained before definitive surgery or chemotherapy. V was trimmed by 6 bases and J by 4 bases, leaving 9 bases between them. CDR1 and CDR2 from the germline V gene are MNHNY and SVGAGI (reference sequence). The length of the CDR3 is 12 residues. The sequence was collected from a human donor with high-grade serous ovarian cancer. The chain couples TRBV6-6 to TRBJ1-1, with D unclear. The sample was tumor tissue. CDR3: CASSPGSTEAFF. The CDR3 nucleotides read TGTGCCAGCAGCCCTGGGTCCACTGAAGCTTTCTTT.